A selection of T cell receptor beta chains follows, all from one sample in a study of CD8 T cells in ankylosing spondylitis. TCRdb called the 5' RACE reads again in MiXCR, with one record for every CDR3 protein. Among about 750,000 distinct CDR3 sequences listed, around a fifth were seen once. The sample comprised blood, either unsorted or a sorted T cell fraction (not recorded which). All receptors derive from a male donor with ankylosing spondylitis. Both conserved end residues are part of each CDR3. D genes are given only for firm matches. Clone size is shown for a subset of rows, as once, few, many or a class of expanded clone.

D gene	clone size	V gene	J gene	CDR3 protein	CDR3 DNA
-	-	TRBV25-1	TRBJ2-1	CASRGAAGEQFF	TGTGCCAGCAGGGGGGCAGCGGGTGAGCAGTTCTTC
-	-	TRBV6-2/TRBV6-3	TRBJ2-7	CASSLRDESYEQYF	TGTGCCAGCAGTCTCCGGGACGAATCCTACGAGCAGTACTTC
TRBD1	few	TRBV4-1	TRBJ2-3	CASSQEDRVGDTQYF	TGCGCCAGCAGCCAGGAAGACAGGGTTGGGGATACGCAGTATTTT
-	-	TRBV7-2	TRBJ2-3	CASSLGASAAADTQYF	TGTGCCAGCAGCTTAGGTGCTAGCGCTGCTGCAGATACGCAGTATTTT
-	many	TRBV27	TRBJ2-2	CASSYGDGVTGELFF	TGTGCCAGCAGTTACGGGGATGGGGTCACCGGGGAGCTGTTTTTT
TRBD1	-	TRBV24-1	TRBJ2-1	CATQETGFNEQFF	TGTGCCACGCAAGAGACAGGGTTCAATGAGCAGTTCTTC
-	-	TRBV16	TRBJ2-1	CASSLDQNRNEQFF	TGTGCCAGCAGCCTGGACCAAAATAGGAATGAGCAGTTCTTC
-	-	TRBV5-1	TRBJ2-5	CASSFSYSGETQYF	TGCGCCAGCAGCTTTTCGTACAGCGGCGAGACCCAGTACTTC
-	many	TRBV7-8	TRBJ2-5	CASSPRTDQETQYF	TGTGCCAGCAGCCCACGGACAGACCAAGAGACCCAGTACTTC
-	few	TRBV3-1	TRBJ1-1	CASSQAGRSHEAFF	TGTGCCAGCAGCCAAGCCGGGAGATCCCATGAAGCTTTCTTT
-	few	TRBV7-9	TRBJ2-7	CASSVSGNAYEQYF	TGTGCCAGCAGCGTCAGCGGAAACGCCTACGAGCAGTACTTC
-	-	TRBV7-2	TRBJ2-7	CASSLEGSSEQYF	TGTGCCAGCAGCTTAGAAGGCTCGTCCGAGCAGTACTTC
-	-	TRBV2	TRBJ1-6	CASTGFGSSPLHF	TGTGCCAGCACAGGGTTTGGCTCTTCACCCCTCCACTTT
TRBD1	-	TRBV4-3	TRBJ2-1	CASSQDGTGARDEQFF	TGCGCCAGCAGCCAAGATGGGACAGGGGCAAGGGATGAGCAGTTCTTC
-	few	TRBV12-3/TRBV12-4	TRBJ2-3	CASSQVTGDTQYF	TGTGCCAGCAGTCAAGTCACGGGTGATACGCAGTATTTT
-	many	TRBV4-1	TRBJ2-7	CASSQESGGKSEQYF	TGCGCCAGCAGCCAAGAGTCAGGAGGCAAAAGCGAGCAGTACTTC
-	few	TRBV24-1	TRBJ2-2	CATSDDGGKNTGELFF	TGTGCCACCAGTGATGATGGCGGGAAGAACACCGGGGAGCTGTTTTTT